One and the same sample provided the 24 T cell receptor beta chains below, sequenced in a study of regulatory T cells in long-lasting Graves disease (dated by TCRdb to the early 2020s). Per the publication, the time point label means: newly diagnosed GD, antithyroid drugs for less than 3 months. RNA was extracted from PBMCs in TRIzol for both TCR sequencing and RNA sequencing. To prepare the library, multiplex PCR was applied. The sample was run on an Illumina HiSeq 4000. To build TCR beta libraries, CDR3 regions were amplified by Arm-PCR using iRepertoire HTBI primers. TCRdb passed the public sequencing reads through fastp at Q25 and MiXCR, retaining productive beta sequences. Rows matching on CDR3 protein sequence are summarized as one entry with the most common DNA and genes. This sample holds around 320,000 distinct CDR3 sequences; 15% to 20% were observed only once. The top ten constitute 25% to 30% of the sample.

The sample also formed part of further work on T cells in Graves' hyperthyroidism and ophthalmopathy.

The sequencing here drew on peripheral blood mononuclear cells (PBMCs), taken at new diagnosis, from a patient treated with antithyroid drugs. These receptors came from a man aged 40-55 years with Graves disease. Donor details come from another sample of the same person, matched by shared clones.

The table lists this clonotype with many counts. This chain connects TRBV18 to TRBJ2-7; 9 nucleotides align to TRBD2. Losses at the gene ends were 5 bases for V and 5 bases for J; bases not matched to a gene: 10. This CDR3 region has 15 residues. The germline gives CDR1 KGHSH, CDR2 LQKENI. CDR3 loop: CASSTLAGPIHEQYF. Here the CDR3 DNA reads TGTGCCAGCTCAACCCTAGCGGGGCCCATCCACGAGCAGTACTTC.

The chain employs TRBV12-3 or TRBV12-4 and TRBJ1-2; TRBD1 matches at 8 bases. The CDR3 is 14 residues long. The trim removed 2 bases at V and 8 bases at J, leaving 7 bases unmatched. The CDR3: CASSLTAGGPGYTF. The CDR3 nucleotides read TGTGCCAGCAGTTTAACGGCAGGGGGCCCGGGCTACACCTTC.

This clonotype was detected only once. A far larger clone is one nucleotide away, so this likely arose from a read error. V gene TRBV7-9 combines with J gene TRBJ2-5; 7 bases agree with TRBD2. Germline V CDR1 and CDR2: SEHNR, FQNEAQ (reference sequence). The CDR3 consists of 15 residues. V dropped 4 bases and J dropped 4; count of bases not matched to a gene: 9. This CDR3 is CASSSPRTGGETQYF. In DNA, the CDR3 is TGTGCCAGCAGCTCACCCAGGACGGGGGGAGAGACCCAGTACTTC.

There are a few counts of this clonotype. V and J are TRBV5-6 and TRBJ2-7; 9 nucleotides line up with TRBD1. V was clipped by 4 bases and J by 7 bases; unmatched bases: 9. Germline V gene sequence: CDR1 SGHDT, CDR2 YYEEEE. There are 14 residues in the CDR3. This CDR3 reads CASSTGTGGEEQYF. As DNA, the CDR3 is TGTGCCAGCAGCACAGGAACAGGGGGCGAAGAGCAGTACTTC.

This clonotype was seen at least ten times. The chain combines TRBV18 with TRBJ1-5; no firm D call. This CDR3 has 14 amino acids. Germline CDR1 reads KGHSH; CDR2 reads LQKENI. Trimming cost V 2 bases and J 5 bases, with 10 bases left between them. The CDR3 DNA sequence: TGTGCCAGCTCACCAACTGGACCGCATCAGCCCCAGCATTTT. As protein: CASSPTGPHQPQHF.

This clonotype was counted ten times or more. In DNA form, the CDR3 reads TGTGCCTGGAGTGTATCAGGGGGCCACGAGCAGTACTTC. Translating gives CAWSVSGGHEQYF. This rearrangement joins TRBV30 to TRBJ2-7; TRBD1 matches 8 bases. J was trimmed by 5 bases and V by 0 bases; bases with no gene match: 3. The CDR3 length is 13 residues. The germline gives CDR1 GTSNPN, CDR2 SVGIG (reference sequence). Full variable domain (rest looked up from reference TRBV30 and TRBJ2-7): SQTIHQWPATLVQPVGSPLSLECTVEGTSNPNLYWYRQAAGRGLQLLFYSVGIGQISSEVPQNLSASRPQDRQFILSSKKLLLSDSGFYLCAWSVSGGHEQYFGPGTRLTVT.

This clonotype showed up many times. The chain links TRBV6-1 to TRBJ2-7, with D tentatively TRBD1 (5 bases). V was trimmed by 8 bases and J by 7 bases, leaving 18 bases between them. The CDR3 runs to 13 residues. CDR1 MNHNS and CDR2 SASEGT come from the germline V gene. The CDR3 bases are TGTGCCAGCTCTGGATTCAGGGTCCGGGAGCAGTACTTC. The encoded protein is CASSGFRVREQYF.

This clonotype was seen at least ten times. The chain combines TRBV6-1 with TRBJ1-4; D is undetermined. The V and J ends lost 6 bases and 4 bases respectively, with 15 bases between them. The CDR3 is made up of 15 amino acids. The germline gives CDR1 MNHNS, CDR2 SASEGT. The DNA of the CDR3 is TGTGCCAGCAGGCACGGATTCGCGGTTAATGAAAAACTGTTTTTT. Protein sequence: CASRHGFAVNEKLFF.

The chain links TRBV4-2 to TRBJ2-3; 16 bases match TRBD2. V shed 4 bases and J 5 bases; nucleotides not matched to a gene: 9. This CDR3 spans 18 amino acids. In germline, CDR1 is LGHNA, CDR2 YNFKEQ. CDR3 nucleotide sequence: TGTGCCAGCAGCCGGAAACCGGGACTAGCGGGGGGGCGAGATACGCAGTATTTT. Translating gives CASSRKPGLAGGRDTQYF.

This clonotype was detected many times. The chain is built from TRBV24-1 and TRBJ2-2; 8 nucleotides agree with TRBD1. CDR3 size: 13 residues. Trimming cost V 8 bases and J 6 bases; bases outside gene matches: 4. Looked up from germline, CDR1 is KGHDR and CDR2 is SFDVKD. Here the CDR3 reads CATTGQGSGELFF. CDR3 sequence (DNA): TGTGCCACCACCGGACAGGGCTCCGGGGAGCTGTTTTTT.

In this sample, this clonotype turned up a few times. The chain uses TRBV14 and TRBJ2-1; 8 bases agree with TRBD2. Germline lookup yields CDR1 SGHDN and CDR2 FVKESK. The CDR3 loop spans 13 amino acids. The junction had 2 bases not matched to a gene; V was cut back by 1 base and J by 9 bases. This CDR3 reads CASSQAGGSEQFF. The CDR3 DNA is TGTGCCAGCAGCCAAGCGGGGGGGAGTGAGCAGTTCTTC.

The chain is built from TRBV5-1 and TRBJ1-4, with D maybe TRBD1 (6 bases). The CDR3 length is 14 residues. Per the germline V gene, CDR1 is SGHRS and CDR2 is YFSETQ. V was shortened by 2 bases and J by 7 bases, with 12 bases between the two germline ends. The CDR3 here is CASSFNREGEKLFF. The CDR3 nucleotides are TGCGCCAGCAGCTTCAACAGGGAGGGTGAAAAACTGTTTTTT.

Points on this clonotype: A clone one base away is much larger, so this may be a read error. The gene calls are TRBV5-1 and TRBJ1-1; unclear D gene. Germline V lookup: CDR1 SGHRS, CDR2 YFSETQ. The CDR3 contains 11 residues. In nucleotides, the CDR3 is TGCGTCAGCAGCGCTGGAGATGAAGCTTTCTTT. It yields the protein CVSSAGDEAFF.

The J gene is TRBJ2-7, the V gene TRBV4-3, with a possible D match to TRBD2 (6 bases). This CDR3 has 18 amino acids. CDR1 and CDR2 from the germline V gene are LGHNA and YSLEER. V lost 0 bases and J lost 4, with 22 bases in between. CDR3 DNA sequence: TGCGCCAGCAGCCAAGATTGGTCGGGGCAGGGAGGTGGTTACGAGCAGTACTTC. Translation gives CASSQDWSGQGGGYEQYF.

This chain connects TRBV19 to TRBJ2-3, with 8 bases fitting TRBD2. The CDR3 runs 16 residues. With 2 bases clipped from V and 2 bases from J, the junction kept 6 bases outside the gene matches. From germline, CDR1 is LNHDA and CDR2 SQIVND (reference sequence). CDR3 region: CASSISRGGSTDTQYF. The CDR3 nucleotides read TGTGCCAGTAGTATATCTCGCGGGGGGTCCACAGATACGCAGTATTTT.

In the case of this clonotype: This likely reflects a read error, since a far larger clone is one base away. This sequence joins TRBV7-2 and TRBJ2-5; D possibly uses TRBD1 or TRBD2 (8 bases each). Germline-derived CDR1 and CDR2 are SGHTA and FQGNSA. The CDR3 loop spans 15 amino acids. V lost 6 bases to trimming and J lost 11 bases, with 25 bases between them. The CDR3 spells CASSDRGLGYNEQYF. As DNA, the CDR3 is TGTGCCAGCAGTGACAGGGGACTAGGTTACAATGAGCAGTACTTC. Full variable domain (missing parts from reference TRBV7-2 and TRBJ2-5): GAGVSQSPSNKVTEKGKDVELRCDPISGHTALYWYRQSLGQGLEFLIYFQGNSAPDKSGLPSDRFSAERTGGSVSTLTIQRTQQEDSAVYLCASSDRGLGYNEQYFGPGTRLLVL.

The count of this clonotype is one. The CDR3 sequence is CASSPPGQWGLAGPSEQFF. Written as DNA, the CDR3 is TGTGCCAGCAGCCCTCCGGGACAGTGGGGACTAGCGGGACCCAGTGAGCAGTTCTTC. The rearrangement joins TRBV7-3 to TRBJ2-1, with 13 nucleotides matching TRBD2. The CDR3 has 19 residues. Germline V lookup: CDR1 SGHTA, CDR2 FQGTGA. V shed 5 bases and J 9 bases; nucleotides not matched to a gene: 19.

The gene calls are TRBV5-1 and TRBJ2-7; 8 bases match TRBD2. Germline V gene lookup returns CDR1 SGHRS and CDR2 YFSETQ. The V gene end was trimmed by 0 bases and the J gene end by 0 bases; junction bases not matched to a gene: 5. The CDR3 length is 16 residues. CDR3 in DNA: TGCGCCAGCAGCTTGGCGGCGGGGGGAATCTCCTACGAGCAGTACTTC. The encoded protein is CASSLAAGGISYEQYF.

This clonotype was found many times. The chain uses TRBV2 and TRBJ1-1, with D uncertain. Germline lookup yields CDR1 SNHLY and CDR2 FYNNEI. The V gene lost 5 bases and the J gene lost 8 bases, with 15 bases spanning the gap. The CDR3 extends over 13 amino acids. CDR3 in amino acids: CASSFSDRREAFF. The CDR3 DNA follows: TGTGCCAGCAGTTTTTCTGACCGACGAGAAGCTTTCTTT.

Points on this clonotype: A much larger clone differs by one base, so this may be a read error. The gene calls are TRBV27 and TRBJ2-7; D gene ambiguous. Germline V CDR1 and CDR2: MNHEY, SMNVEV (reference sequence). This CDR3 region has 16 residues. The CDR3 DNA reads TGTGCCAGCAGTTTAAAGCTAGGGTCCTCCTCCCACGAGCAGTACTTC. Amino acid sequence: CASSLKLGSSSHEQYF.

At least ten counts were recorded for this clonotype. The J gene is TRBJ1-2, the V gene TRBV9, with D maybe TRBD1 (5 bases). The ends were cut back, 0 bases at V and 4 bases at J, with 16 bases in the middle. Looked up from germline, CDR1 is SGDLS and CDR2 is YYNGEE. The CDR3 contains 16 residues. CDR3 in amino acids: CASSVGPGGVSYGYTF. CDR3 coding DNA: TGTGCCAGCAGCGTAGGTCCAGGAGGGGTTTCCTATGGCTACACCTTC. Supplemented by reference TRBV9 and TRBJ1-2, the full variable domain reads DSGVTQTPKHLITATGQRVTLRCSPRSGDLSVYWYQQSLDQGLQFLIQYYNGEERAKGNILERFSAQQFPDLHSELNLSSLELGDSALYFCASSVGPGGVSYGYTFGSGTRLTVV.

Many counts were recorded for this clonotype. The rearrangement joins TRBV12-3 or TRBV12-4 to TRBJ2-3; the D gene is possibly TRBD1 (6 bases). The V end lost 6 bases, the J end lost 2 bases, and 12 bases lay between the germline ends. This CDR3 is built from 14 residues. The CDR3 nucleotides read TGTGCCAGCAGCCGGGACAAAACCACAGATACGCAGTATTTT. Its protein is CASSRDKTTDTQYF.

This clonotype was counted at least ten times. V gene TRBV7-9 combines with J gene TRBJ2-7; 10 bases match TRBD1. V lost 5 bases and J lost 7; bases outside the gene matches: 5. The germline gives CDR1 SEHNR, CDR2 FQNEAQ (reference sequence). This CDR3 spans 13 amino acids. Written as DNA, the CDR3 is TGTGCCAGCAGCGACAGGGGGCGTCAAGAGCAGTACTTC. It is translated as CASSDRGRQEQYF.

This clonotype was detected many times. V usage is TRBV20-1 and J usage is TRBJ2-3; D is ambiguous. Germline V gene data show CDR1 as DFQATT and CDR2 as SNEGSKA (reference sequence). The CDR3 sequence is 14 residues long. The V gene lost 1 base and the J gene lost 0 bases, with 8 bases spanning the gap. CDR3 nucleotides: TGCAGTGCTAGAGCGGTGGGGAGCACAGATACGCAGTATTTT. This sequence encodes CSARAVGSTDTQYF.